Below, 9 T cell receptor beta chains from the same sample are listed, as sequenced in a study of shared clonotypes between healthy human individuals. Sequencing was performed with immunoSEQ multiplex PCR; in TCRdb, only in-frame clones are kept and a portion is missing. The sample holds some 1,600,000 clones; 95% to 99% are singletons and the top ten take roughly 0.45%. The specimen sequenced was naive CD4+ T cells sorted from blood. Subset of the sample: CD45RA+ positively selected. All receptors come from a man aged 25 to 45 in good health.

The chain couples TRBV5-1 to TRBJ2-3; 7 bases are a match to TRBD2. Losses at the gene ends were 4 bases for V and 2 bases for J; bases not matched to a gene: 10. Per germline, CDR1 SGHRS and CDR2 YFSETQ. This CDR3 region has 16 residues. The CDR3 DNA sequence: TGCGCCAGCAGCCAAGGACTAGGGAGGCCCACAGATACGCAGTATTTT. Protein sequence: CASSQGLGRPTDTQYF.

The V and J genes are TRBV7-2 and TRBJ2-7, with D tentatively TRBD1 (6 bases). V lost 1 base, J lost 3 bases, and 16 bases lay in between. The length of the CDR3 is 16 residues. The germline V gene has CDR1 SGHTA and CDR2 FQGNSA. CDR3 nucleotides: TGTGCCAGCAGCTTAGGTTTCAGGACAGAGTACTACGAGCAGTACTTC. As protein: CASSLGFRTEYYEQYF.

The rearrangement links TRBV5-1 to TRBJ2-7; 12 bases agree with TRBD1. V lost 3 bases to trimming and J lost 6 bases; unmatched junction nucleotides: 4. The CDR3 length is 14 residues. CDR1 and CDR2 (germline): SGHRS, YFSETQ. The DNA of the CDR3 is TGCGCCAGCAGCTACGGGACAGGGGGCCTCGAGCAGTACTTC. It translates to CASSYGTGGLEQYF. Together with reference TRBV5-1 and TRBJ2-7, the CDR3 gives the full variable domain: KAGVTQTPRYLIKTRGQQVTLSCSPISGHRSVSWYQQTPGQGLQFLFEYFSETQRNKGNFPGRFSGRQFSNSRSEMNVSTLELGDSALYLCASSYGTGGLEQYFGPGTRLTVT.

This clone has a single count. The chain recombines TRBV10-2 with TRBJ2-3; D gene uncertain. There are 15 residues in the CDR3. Germline CDR1 WSHSY, CDR2 SAAADI. V lost 4 bases and J lost 2, with 13 bases in between. The CDR3 sequence: CASSVLSGITDTQYF. Here the CDR3 DNA reads TGCGCCAGCAGTGTTCTTTCAGGAATCACAGATACGCAGTATTTT.

This rearrangement joins TRBV19 to TRBJ2-5, with D unclear. CDR1 and CDR2 (germline): LNHDA, SQIVND (reference sequence). The CDR3 spans 13 residues. The ends were cut back, 3 bases at V and 5 bases at J, with 10 bases in the middle. The CDR3 loop is CASSIRGFETQYF. In DNA form, the CDR3 reads TGTGCCAGTAGTATTCGTGGTTTTGAGACCCAGTACTTC.

The chain employs TRBV28 and TRBJ2-1; TRBD2 is a possible D gene (7 bases). The germline CDR1 and CDR2 sequences are MDHEN and SYDVKM. This CDR3 has 15 residues. Trimming shortened V by 5 bases and J by 5 bases, and 16 bases separated the two germline ends. CDR3 loop: CASSRGGLINNEQFF. In DNA form, the CDR3 reads TGTGCCAGCAGTAGGGGGGGACTGATAAACAATGAGCAGTTCTTC. The full variable domain, completed using reference TRBV28 and TRBJ2-1, is DVKVTQSSRYLVKRTGEKVFLECVQDMDHENMFWYRQDPGLGLRLIYFSYDVKMKEKGDIPEGYSVSREKKERFSLILESASTNQTSMYLCASSRGGLINNEQFFGPGTRLTVL.

The chain recombines TRBV6-8 with TRBJ1-5; D is undetermined. Looked up from germline, CDR1 is MNHGY and CDR2 is SAAAGT. This CDR3 comprises 13 residues. V lost 5 bases and J lost 11, with 16 bases in between. This CDR3 reads CASSRAMGRAQHF. CDR3 sequence (DNA): TGTGCCAGCAGTCGCGCCATGGGTCGGGCCCAGCATTTT.

The chain combines TRBV4-3 with TRBJ1-3, with no clear D. This CDR3 is 15 amino acids long. Trimming removed 4 bases at V and 0 bases at J, with 10 bases between. CDR1 is LGHNA, CDR2 YSLEER, per germline. The CDR3 DNA reads as TGCGCCAGCAGCCCAACCTCTCTCTCTGGAAACACCATATATTTT. Protein product: CASSPTSLSGNTIYF.

The V and J genes are TRBV29-1 and TRBJ2-7; D not certain. The V and J ends lost 0 bases and 3 bases respectively, with 9 bases between them. This CDR3 contains 13 residues. Per germline, CDR1 SQVTM and CDR2 ANQGSEA. As DNA, the CDR3 is TGCAGCGTTGAAGACACTTTAGACTACGAGCAGTACTTC. It is translated as CSVEDTLDYEQYF.